This entry lists 12 T cell receptor beta chains sequenced from one sample in a study of blood T cells in healthy people across ages. The use of a sample-barcoded 5' primer and a J-beta primer mix characterized a second PCR of roughly 6 to 11 cycles. TCRdb recomputed calls from the 5' RACE reads with MiXCR, one row per CDR3 protein. The sample lists fewer than 650,000 distinct CDR3 sequences, approximately 26% occurring once. These data were also filed under a second study, of T cells of mothers and their children.

The sequenced sample consisted of blood. These receptors came from a boy aged 2 to 10 in good health.

This clonotype was observed many times. The CDR3 DNA is TGTGCCAGCAGTCTCGGGAGGACAGGGGTTGGAAATTCACCCCTCCACTTT. Amino acids: CASSLGRTGVGNSPLHF. The chain employs TRBV27 and TRBJ1-6, with 9 bases identical to TRBD1. This CDR3 is built from 17 residues. Germline lookup yields CDR1 MNHEY and CDR2 SMNVEV (reference sequence). The junction had 12 bases not matched to a gene; V was cut back by 5 bases and J by 7 bases.

The sample holds a few counts of this clonotype. J is TRBJ2-1 and V is TRBV7-3; tentative D call: TRBD2 (5 bases). The CDR3 has 15 amino acids. Per germline, CDR1 SGHTA and CDR2 FQGTGA. The V end lost 2 bases, the J end lost 2 bases, and 10 bases lay between the germline ends. The DNA for the CDR3 is TGTGCCAGCAGCTTATGGCTAGCTACCTACAATGAGCAGTTCTTC. It specifies CASSLWLATYNEQFF.

The CDR3 DNA reads TGTGCCAGCAATGCGGGACAGGGGGCCCTCAATGAGCAGTTCTTC. Translated: CASNAGQGALNEQFF. The chain combines TRBV27 with TRBJ2-5, with 12 bases identical to TRBD1. The assigned J gene may be wrong: the sequence end matches TRBJ2-1 better. The CDR3 is made up of 15 amino acids. CDR1 is MNHEY and CDR2 is SMNVEV in the germline V gene (reference sequence).

In its sample, this clonotype was seen a few times. J is TRBJ2-5 and V is TRBV2, with D perhaps TRBD1 (5 bases). The V and J ends lost 4 bases and 2 bases respectively, with 8 bases between them. Germline-derived CDR1 and CDR2 are SNHLY and FYNNEI. The CDR3 has 13 residues. DNA for the CDR3: TGTGCCAGCAGTGCCCAGGGTCAAGAGACCCAGTACTTC. Its translation is CASSAQGQETQYF.

This clonotype was seen a handful of times. The gene calls are TRBV5-1 and TRBJ2-7; 14 nucleotides align to TRBD2. The junction had 13 bases not matched to a gene; V was cut back by 4 bases and J by 7 bases. The germline V gene has CDR1 SGHRS and CDR2 YFSETQ. This CDR3 has 17 residues. CDR3: CASSKGLAGAGASEQYF. CDR3 in DNA: TGCGCCAGCAGCAAGGGACTAGCGGGAGCTGGGGCTAGTGAGCAGTACTTC. Filled out from reference TRBV5-1 and TRBJ2-7, the complete variable domain reads KAGVTQTPRYLIKTRGQQVTLSCSPISGHRSVSWYQQTPGQGLQFLFEYFSETQRNKGNFPGRFSGRQFSNSRSEMNVSTLELGDSALYLCASSKGLAGAGASEQYFGPGTRLTVT.

The chain uses TRBV20-1 and TRBJ2-7; D call uncertain. Trimming cost V 5 bases and J 1 base, with 6 bases left between them. CDR1 and CDR2 from the germline V gene are DFQATT and SNEGSKA (reference sequence). The CDR3 has 11 residues. CDR3 in amino acids: CSALRSYEQYF. Here the CDR3 DNA reads TGCAGTGCTTTGCGATCCTACGAGCAGTACTTC.

The chain links TRBV11-3 to TRBJ2-7; D tentatively fits TRBD1 or TRBD2 (6 bases each). The germline V gene has CDR1 SGHNT and CDR2 YENEEA. This CDR3 has 15 amino acids. V gave up 5 bases and J gave up 0 bases, with 14 bases separating them. CDR3 DNA: TGTGCCAGCAGCCCAGAGGGGGGCGACTCCTACGAGCAGTACTTC. Translation: CASSPEGGDSYEQYF.

Points on this clonotype: Germline and junction disagree at one end, which may indicate a read error. V is TRBV11-3 and J is TRBJ2-5; D unresolved. Matching the DNA end better, TRBJ2-1 makes the J call doubtful. CDR1 and CDR2 (germline): SGHNT, YENEEA. This CDR3 contains 13 residues. In DNA form, the CDR3 reads TGTGCCGGCAGCCCGTATGACGGAAATGAGCAGTTCTTC. Translated: CAGSPYDGNEQFF.

This clonotype showed up just a few times. This rearrangement joins TRBV7-6 to TRBJ2-7, with D hard to call. V was pared by 1 base and J by 5 bases, with 6 bases between. Germline CDR1 and CDR2: SGHVS and FNYEAQ. The CDR3 has 12 amino acids. The CDR3 reads CASSLVSHEQYF. CDR3 sequence (DNA): TGTGCCAGCAGCTTAGTTAGCCACGAGCAGTACTTC.

V gene TRBV20-1 combines with J gene TRBJ2-6; D not resolved. CDR3 length: 14 residues. The V gene lost 0 bases and the J gene lost 1 base, with 4 bases spanning the gap. The germline V gene encodes CDR1 DFQATT and CDR2 SNEGSKA (reference sequence). The CDR3 reads CSAREGSGANVLTF. The CDR3 bases are TGCAGTGCTAGAGAAGGGTCTGGGGCCAACGTCCTGACTTTC.

Remarks on this clonotype: Relative to the germline gene, one junction end is altered; a read error may explain this. This chain links TRBV2 with TRBJ1-4, with D perhaps matching TRBD1 (5 bases). Germline V gives CDR1 SNHLY, CDR2 FYNNEI. This CDR3 spans 13 amino acids. The CDR3 here is CASRGTGVEELFF. The CDR3 region has the DNA TGTGCCAGCAGGGGGACGGGGGTTGAAGAACTGTTTTTT.

This clonotype was picked up a small number of times. This sequence joins TRBV6-1 and TRBJ2-5; tentatively, D is TRBD2 (6 bases). The J call may not be correct, given that the DNA end is closer to TRBJ2-7. Germline V gene sequence: CDR1 MNHNS, CDR2 SASEGT. This CDR3 contains 15 residues. The CDR3 sequence: CASSVDGGSSYEQYF. The CDR3, as DNA: TGTGCCAGCAGTGTGGACGGGGGAAGTTCCTACGAGCAGTACTTC.